This TCR beta chain stems from a study of blood T cell repertoires in COVID-19. For the study at large: PBMCs, B-cell-depleted T cells, or T cells provided the cDNA or gDNA that made up the material.

Trimming left V 2 bases short and J 8 bases short, with 12 bases between. Germline V gene data show CDR1 as MNHNS and CDR2 as SASEGT. This CDR3 is 14 amino acids long. Only a few counts were recorded for this clone. Cohort allocation depended upon clinical history that participants reported. Clones were read by immunoSEQ multiplex PCR, and TCRdb kept only the in-frame ones, dropping some. The profile shows fewer than 250,000 clones, 75% to 85% of them singletons. The origin of this receptor is a woman in her 40s with acute COVID-19. V and J are TRBV6-1 and TRBJ1-4; maybe TRBD1 (6 bases). What was sequenced was PBMCs or T cells enriched from blood (not recorded which). CDR3 sequence (DNA): TGTGCCAGCAGTGAAATGGGGGCTGGCGAAAAACTGTTTTTT. Protein sequence: CASSEMGAGEKLFF.